This T cell receptor beta chain is from a study of siplizumab effects on memory and regulatory T cells. Trimming took 0 bases from V and 2 from J, leaving 9 bases between them. This CDR3 region has 15 residues. From germline, CDR1 is SGHDT and CDR2 YYEEEE. Points from the study as a whole: It was not possible to assign a naive or memory phenotype to roughly 75-97% of proliferating CD4+ or CD8+ clones.

In this sample, this clone turned up a few times. The antigen is not known. Roughly 9.8 x 10^4 TCR templates were assayed per sample. Sequenced by immunoSEQ multiplex PCR; TCRdb stores in-frame clones only, minus some. The repertoire has about 94,000 clones, 94% of them found once; the top ten carry 0.3%. This receptor was identified in a human donor in good health. The sample was non-Treg CD4+ T cells sorted from blood. J is TRBJ1-5 and V is TRBV5-6; possibly TRBD1 for D (5 bases). The CDR3, as DNA: TGTGCCAGCAGCTTGGCCGGGGGAGGCAATCAGCCCCAGCATTTT. Protein product: CASSLAGGGNQPQHF.